This T cell receptor beta chain was recorded in a study of T cell changes during pregnancy in multiple sclerosis. Sequenced by immunoSEQ multiplex PCR; TCRdb stores in-frame clones only, minus some. The top ten hold less than 2.5% of the sample, which has 90,000 to 100,000 clones, about 91% seen once. The CDR3 runs to 17 residues. With 2 bases removed from V and 1 base from J, the gap between germline ends came to 18 bases. The sequenced sample was peripheral blood, obtained after pregnancy. The source is a female donor in good health, enrolled as a control in a pregnancy study. This sequence joins TRBV5-3 and TRBJ2-5, with D tentatively TRBD1 (5 bases). TRBV5-3 is noted as an ORF with a role that remains uncertain. The DNA for the CDR3 is TGTGCCAGAAGCTTCCTTATGGGCAGGGCCATCCAAGAGACCCAGTACTTC. Translating gives CARSFLMGRAIQETQYF.